This T cell receptor (beta chain) was recovered during a study of blood T cell repertoires in COVID-19. Study-level background: Both acute and convalescent COVID-19 samples were obtained from the United States, Italy and Spain.

Concerning this clone itself: The sample has other DNA sequences that encode this CDR3 too.

CDR1 and CDR2 from the germline V gene are SGHRS and YFSETQ. V lost 3 bases to trimming and J lost 0 bases, with 7 bases between them. CDR3 length equals 13 residues. As handled by the study authors: Reference gene primer amplification gave nucleated cell count estimates. Using immunoSEQ multiplex PCR, the repertoire was profiled, and TCRdb retains in-frame clones only, with some absent. The V and J calls and clone size were taken over from that table, and D and trimming were inferred from the DNA. There are about 250,000 clones in the sample; around 88% occur only once, and about 1.3% lies in the top ten.

The chain links TRBV5-1 to TRBJ2-7; a weak D match, TRBD1 (6 bases). The sequence came from a man of 80 years or more with acute or convalescent COVID-19. Sequencing input: peripheral blood. The CDR3 reads CASSSDSSYEQYF. For the CDR3, the DNA is TGCGCCAGCAGCTCGGACAGCTCCTACGAGCAGTACTTC.